Listed here is a single T cell receptor beta chain. In the original processing: Amplification from reference gene primers served as the basis for estimated nucleated cell counts. TCRdb keeps only in-frame clones here, not all; method: immunoSEQ multiplex PCR. D and trimming come from the DNA, and the V and J calls and clone size come from that table. This sample yields 80,000 or so clones, of which roughly 86% are seen a single time; about 2.1% belongs to the top ten. V shed 4 bases and J 9 bases; nucleotides not matched to a gene: 8. The CDR3 is made up of 15 amino acids. Germline CDR1 and CDR2: LGHNA and YSLEER. The sample comes from a study of blood T cell repertoires in COVID-19.

The receptor was derived from an older woman with acute or convalescent COVID-19. The chain links TRBV4-3 to TRBJ2-1, with 11 bases identical to TRBD2. Sequenced: peripheral blood. The CDR3 here is CASSRVAGGLGEQFF. For the CDR3, the DNA is TGCGCCAGCAGCCGCGTAGCGGGGGGGCTCGGTGAGCAGTTCTTC.